The T cell receptor beta chain described here comes from a study of blood T cell repertoires in COVID-19. CDR1 and CDR2 from the germline V gene are MDHEN and SYDVKM. V was pared by 5 bases and J by 10 bases, with 6 bases between. The CDR3 loop spans 11 amino acids. Libraries were prepared by immunoSEQ multiplex PCR; TCRdb keeps only in-frame clonotypes and omits some of them. The sample records 50,000 to 60,000 clones, over 90% being singletons. The sequence derives from a woman older than 75 with acute or convalescent COVID-19. The rearrangement links TRBV28 to TRBJ1-6; D may be TRBD1 (5 bases). Sequenced sample: peripheral blood. The CDR3 here is CASSQGSPLHF. CDR3 coding DNA: TGTGCCAGCAGTCAGGGATCACCCCTCCACTTT.